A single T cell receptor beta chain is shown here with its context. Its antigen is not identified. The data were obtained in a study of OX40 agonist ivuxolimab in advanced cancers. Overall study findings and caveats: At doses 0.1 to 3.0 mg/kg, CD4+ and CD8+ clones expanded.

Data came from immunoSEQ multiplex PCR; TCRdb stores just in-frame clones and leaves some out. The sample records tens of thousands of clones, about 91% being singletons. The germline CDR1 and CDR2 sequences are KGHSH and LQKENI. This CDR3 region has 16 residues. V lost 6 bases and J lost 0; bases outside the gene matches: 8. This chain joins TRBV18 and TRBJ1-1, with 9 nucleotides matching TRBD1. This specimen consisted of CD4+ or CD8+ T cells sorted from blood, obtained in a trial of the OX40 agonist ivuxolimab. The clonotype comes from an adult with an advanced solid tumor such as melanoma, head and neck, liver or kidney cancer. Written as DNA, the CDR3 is TGTGCCAGCTCCCGGGGACAGGGCTCGGTGAACACTGAAGCTTTCTTT. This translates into CASSRGQGSVNTEAFF.